The 26 T cell receptor beta chains given below trace back to one sample, sequenced in a study of beta chain features in type 1 diabetes. TCRB transcripts that were expressed got sequenced, as all of the isolated RNA had been reverse transcribed. Assay used: immunoSEQ multiplex PCR; TCRdb lists only in-frame clones, some missing. The sample lists 300,000 to 400,000 clones, more than 9.5% occurring once. Sequenced input: naive CD4+ T cells from blood. The receptors here all came from a young woman in good health.

This clone came up a few times. V and J are TRBV11-2 and TRBJ2-3, with 15 nucleotides matching TRBD2. Germline CDR1 SGHAT, CDR2 FQNNGV. Germline trimming cut 5 bases from V and 3 bases from J; bases unmatched to any gene: 3. This CDR3 spans 16 amino acids. CDR3 protein: CASSKGLAGGTDTQYF. In nucleotides, the CDR3 is TGTGCCAGCAGCAAAGGACTAGCGGGAGGGACAGATACGCAGTATTTT. The full variable domain, rest sourced from reference TRBV11-2 and TRBJ2-3, is EAGVAQSPRYKIIEKRQSVAFWCNPISGHATLYWYQQILGQGPKLLIQFQNNGVVDDSQLPKDRFSAERLKGVDSTLKIQPAKLEDSAVYLCASSKGLAGGTDTQYFGPGTRLTVL.

In this sample, this clone turned up a few times. The rearrangement links TRBV18 to TRBJ2-7; 7 bases agree with TRBD1. This CDR3 contains 12 residues. Germline CDR1 reads KGHSH; CDR2 reads LQKENI. V lost 3 bases to trimming and J lost 5 bases; unmatched junction nucleotides: 1. The CDR3 spells CASSPQGDEQYF. The DNA for the CDR3 is TGTGCCAGCTCACCCCAGGGGGACGAGCAGTACTTC.

The CDR3 DNA reads as TGTGCCTGGACCTCCTCAACTAGCGGGAGCTTGTATGAGCAGTTCTTC. It encodes CAWTSSTSGSLYEQFF. V usage is TRBV30 and J usage is TRBJ2-1; 11 nucleotides match TRBD2. Germline V gives CDR1 GTSNPN, CDR2 SVGIG (reference sequence). CDR3 length: 16 amino acids. The V gene end was trimmed by 4 bases and the J gene end by 8 bases; junction bases not matched to a gene: 13.

This sequence joins TRBV29-1 and TRBJ1-1; the D is unclear. Germline lookup yields CDR1 SQVTM and CDR2 ANQGSEA. CDR3 length equals 16 residues. V was clipped by 5 bases and J by 5 bases, with 24 bases between them. The CDR3 reads CSVSLRLPQMSTEAFF. The CDR3 DNA is TGCAGCGTTTCGCTTCGACTCCCTCAAATGAGTACTGAAGCTTTCTTT.

This chain connects TRBV7-9 to TRBJ1-5; weak D call: TRBD1 (5 bases). The CDR3 is 15 residues long. Germline CDR1 and CDR2: SEHNR and FQNEAQ (reference sequence). V was clipped by 2 bases and J by 2 bases, with 10 bases between them. The CDR3 nucleotides read TGTGCCAGCAGCTTACAGGGTTCGGGCAATCAGCCCCAGCATTTT. As protein: CASSLQGSGNQPQHF.

V gene TRBV7-9 combines with J gene TRBJ2-1, with D perhaps TRBD2 (6 bases). Trimming stripped 1 base from V and 6 bases from J, with 13 bases between. CDR1 and CDR2 from the germline V gene are SEHNR and FQNEAQ (reference sequence). CDR3 size: 15 residues. The CDR3 DNA follows: TGTGCCAGCAGCTTAGGTAGTTCTAGCGTCAATGAGCAGTTCTTC. Translated, it gives CASSLGSSSVNEQFF.

The chain is built from TRBV4-3 and TRBJ2-7; D possibly corresponds to TRBD2 (5 bases). The germline CDR1 and CDR2 sequences are LGHNA and YSLEER. The CDR3 has 13 amino acids. V was cut by 0 bases and J by 5 bases, with 8 bases left in between. In DNA, the CDR3 is TGCGCCAGCAGCCAAGATGCGGGCGACGAGCAGTACTTC. This gives the protein CASSQDAGDEQYF.

This clone has only a few counts. Other DNA sequences in this sample translate to the same CDR3. This rearrangement joins TRBV5-1 to TRBJ2-3, with 12 bases lining up with TRBD2. The J segment lost 4 bases and the V segment lost 0 bases, leaving 3 bases of the junction unmatched. The V gene's germline CDR1 is SGHRS and CDR2 YFSETQ. There are 16 residues in the CDR3. CDR3 residues: CASSLETSGSADTQYF. The CDR3 nucleotides are TGCGCCAGCAGCTTGGAGACTAGCGGGAGCGCAGATACGCAGTATTTT.

This clone was observed at least ten times. The chain links TRBV30 to TRBJ2-1; D gene uncertain. Per the germline V gene, CDR1 is GTSNPN and CDR2 is SVGIG (reference sequence). V was cut by 0 bases and J by 9 bases, with 12 bases left in between. The CDR3 covers 13 residues. CDR3: CAWSVLPLSEQFF. DNA for the CDR3: TGTGCCTGGAGTGTATTGCCTCTTAGTGAGCAGTTCTTC. The whole variable domain, remainder taken from reference TRBV30 and TRBJ2-1, is SQTIHQWPATLVQPVGSPLSLECTVEGTSNPNLYWYRQAAGRGLQLLFYSVGIGQISSEVPQNLSASRPQDRQFILSSKKLLLSDSGFYLCAWSVLPLSEQFFGPGTRLTVL.

The V call is TRBV4-1, the J call TRBJ1-2; 7 positions agree with TRBD1. The CDR3 covers 16 residues. With 0 bases clipped from V and 4 bases from J, the junction kept 8 bases outside the gene matches. Germline assignment: CDR1 MGHRA and CDR2 YSYEKL. CDR3 nucleotide sequence: TGCGCCAGCAGCCAAGAAGTGACAGGGAAAAGCTATGGCTACACCTTC. Translated, it gives CASSQEVTGKSYGYTF.

V usage is TRBV5-1 and J usage is TRBJ2-7, with a weak D call TRBD2 (5 bases). V was clipped by 0 bases and J by 2 bases, with 12 bases between them. Germline V CDR1 and CDR2: SGHRS, YFSETQ. This CDR3 is 15 amino acids long. The CDR3 bases are TGCGCCAGCAGCTTGGCCCCCACGGGAACCTACGAGCAGTACTTC. Translating gives CASSLAPTGTYEQYF.

This clone was recorded a few times. This rearrangement joins TRBV25-1 to TRBJ1-1, with D possibly being TRBD1 (5 bases). Between the trimmed V and J ends, which lost 1 base and 5 bases, there was a span of 11 bases. The CDR3 covers 14 residues. CDR1 MGHDK and CDR2 SYGVNS come from the germline V gene. The CDR3 DNA reads as TGTGCCAGCAGTGAATTTCGTGGGGCTACTGAAGCTTTCTTT. Residues: CASSEFRGATEAFF.

This clone was observed a handful of times. The rearrangement links TRBV9 to TRBJ1-5; 9 nucleotides align to TRBD1. Germline V gives CDR1 SGDLS, CDR2 YYNGEE. This CDR3 has 14 amino acids. With 2 bases clipped from V and 7 bases from J, the junction kept 4 bases outside the gene matches. CDR3 sequence (DNA): TGTGCCAGCAGCGTCGGGACAGGGTGGCAGCCCCAGCATTTT. It encodes CASSVGTGWQPQHF.

Of note for this clone: Other nucleotide sequences from this sample produce the same CDR3. V gene TRBV18 combines with J gene TRBJ2-3, with 8 nucleotides matching TRBD2. Germline trimming cut 6 bases from V and 1 base from J; bases unmatched to any gene: 3. The germline gives CDR1 KGHSH, CDR2 LQKENI. This CDR3 is 14 amino acids long. CDR3 amino acids: CASSPTSGTDTQYF. The CDR3 nucleotides are TGTGCCAGCTCCCCGACTAGCGGCACAGATACGCAGTATTTT.

CDR3 coding DNA: TGTGCCAGCAGTTCTTTTCCGGGACAGCACTCCTACGAGCAGTACTTC. It encodes CASSSFPGQHSYEQYF. The chain employs TRBV28 and TRBJ2-7; 7 positions agree with TRBD1. In germline, CDR1 is MDHEN, CDR2 SYDVKM. This CDR3 has 16 residues. The junction had 9 bases not matched to a gene; V was cut back by 4 bases and J by 0 bases.

The gene calls are TRBV5-4 and TRBJ2-5; D may be TRBD1 (5 bases). CDR1 is SGHNT, CDR2 YYREEE, per germline (reference sequence). V was pared by 2 bases and J by 1 base, with 9 bases between. The CDR3 covers 14 residues. CDR3 DNA sequence: TGTGCCAGCAGCTTTGGTCAGGGCCAAGAGACCCAGTACTTC. Protein product: CASSFGQGQETQYF.

This chain links TRBV2 with TRBJ1-2, with D hard to call. From germline, CDR1 is SNHLY and CDR2 FYNNEI. The ends were cut back, 3 bases at V and 0 bases at J, with 8 bases in the middle. The CDR3 sequence is 14 residues long. The CDR3 sequence is CASSEYRTNYGYTF. The CDR3 DNA sequence: TGTGCCAGCAGTGAGTACAGAACTAACTATGGCTACACCTTC. Drawing the rest from reference TRBV2 and TRBJ1-2, the complete variable domain is EPEVTQTPSHQVTQMGQEVILRCVPISNHLYFYWYRQILGQKVEFLVSFYNNEISEKSEIFDDQFSVERPDGSNFTLKIRSTKLEDSAMYFCASSEYRTNYGYTFGSGTRLTVV.

This clone was observed a few times. The chain carries TRBV28 and TRBJ2-3, with D possibly TRBD1 on 5 matching bases. Trimming stripped 8 bases from V and 1 base from J, with 19 bases between. The CDR3 runs to 16 residues. Germline assignment: CDR1 MDHEN and CDR2 SYDVKM. DNA for the CDR3: TGTGCCAGCCATGGTCCAGGGATGGTGGGCACAGATACGCAGTATTTT. Protein: CASHGPGMVGTDTQYF.

This clone appeared a few times. The chain links TRBV5-1 to TRBJ1-3; D not certain. Germline V gene sequence: CDR1 SGHRS, CDR2 YFSETQ. The CDR3 contains 15 residues. Trimming pared 4 bases from V and 0 bases from J, leaving 11 bases between. The CDR3 loop reads CASSQQSNSGNTIYF. In nucleotides, the CDR3 is TGCGCCAGCAGCCAACAGAGCAACTCTGGAAACACCATATATTTT. Filled out from reference TRBV5-1 and TRBJ1-3, the complete variable domain reads KAGVTQTPRYLIKTRGQQVTLSCSPISGHRSVSWYQQTPGQGLQFLFEYFSETQRNKGNFPGRFSGRQFSNSRSEMNVSTLELGDSALYLCASSQQSNSGNTIYFGEGSWLTVV.

The chain couples TRBV25-1 to TRBJ2-3; 7 positions match TRBD1. After removal of 1 base from V and 2 bases from J, the junction contained 6 bases not matched to a gene. This CDR3 is built from 16 residues. Germline V gene sequence: CDR1 MGHDK, CDR2 SYGVNS. The CDR3 region has the DNA TGTGCCAGCAGTGAATTACGAGGGGGCACCACAGATACGCAGTATTTT. Its protein is CASSELRGGTTDTQYF.

The chain links TRBV9 to TRBJ1-4; 8 bases align to TRBD1. With 4 bases clipped from V and 5 bases from J, the junction kept 10 bases outside the gene matches. The CDR3 spans 16 residues. CDR1 is SGDLS and CDR2 is YYNGEE in the germline V gene. CDR3 in amino acids: CASSSSGTGQNEKLFF. The CDR3 DNA is TGTGCCAGCAGCTCAAGCGGGACAGGACAGAATGAAAAACTGTTTTTT.

The J gene is TRBJ2-7, the V gene TRBV7-3, with D perhaps matching TRBD1 (5 bases). The CDR3 runs to 15 residues. Germline V gives CDR1 SGHTA, CDR2 FQGTGA. V gave up 2 bases and J gave up 2 bases, with 13 bases separating them. CDR3 amino acids: CASSLSGLGPYEQYF. Written as DNA, the CDR3 is TGTGCCAGCAGCTTATCTGGCTTGGGGCCCTACGAGCAGTACTTC.

This clone was detected only once. The chain has TRBV16 and TRBJ1-5; 8 positions match TRBD1. This CDR3 spans 15 amino acids. In germline, CDR1 is KGHSY, CDR2 FQNENV. V was clipped by 0 bases and J by 4 bases; unmatched bases: 2. CDR3: CASSQSRTGNQPQHF. The CDR3 nucleotides are TGTGCCAGCAGCCAATCGAGGACAGGGAATCAGCCCCAGCATTTT.

The chain links TRBV2 to TRBJ2-2; 7 bases align to TRBD1. Unmatched junction bases numbered 8, after V lost 5 bases and J lost 5 bases. The germline V gene has CDR1 SNHLY and CDR2 FYNNEI. The CDR3 runs to 15 residues. The CDR3 loop reads CASSSEQGFTGELFF. The CDR3 nucleotides read TGTGCCAGCAGTTCCGAACAGGGGTTTACCGGGGAGCTGTTTTTT.

This clone was seen only a few times. The rearrangement uses TRBV30 and TRBJ1-5; 8 bases are shared with TRBD1. The V and J ends lost 3 bases and 4 bases, in that order; junction bases with no gene match: 8. The CDR3 has 15 amino acids. The germline V gene encodes CDR1 GTSNPN and CDR2 SVGIG (reference sequence). The CDR3 loop reads CAWRTGQGDNQPQHF. CDR3 bases: TGTGCCTGGAGGACCGGACAGGGTGATAATCAGCCCCAGCATTTT.

The rearrangement uses TRBV27 and TRBJ2-1, with TRBD2 identical over 10 bases. Trimming removed 1 base from V and 6 bases from J; junction bases left unmatched: 9. Per germline, CDR1 MNHEY and CDR2 SMNVEV (reference sequence). The CDR3 sequence is 17 residues long. Written as DNA, the CDR3 is TGTGCCAGCAGTTTATGGACCGTCGGACTAGCGGTCAATGAGCAGTTCTTC. This codes for CASSLWTVGLAVNEQFF.